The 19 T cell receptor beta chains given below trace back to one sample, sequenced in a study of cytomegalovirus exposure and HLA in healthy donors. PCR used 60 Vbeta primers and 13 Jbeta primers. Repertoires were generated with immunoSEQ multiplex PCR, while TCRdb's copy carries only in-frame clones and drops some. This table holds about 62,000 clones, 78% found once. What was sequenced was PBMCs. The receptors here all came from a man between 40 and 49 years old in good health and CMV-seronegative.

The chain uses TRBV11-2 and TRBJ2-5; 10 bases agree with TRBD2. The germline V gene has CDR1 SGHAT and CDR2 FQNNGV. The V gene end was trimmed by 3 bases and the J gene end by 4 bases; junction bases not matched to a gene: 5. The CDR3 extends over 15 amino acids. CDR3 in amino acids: CASSFLAGVGETQYF. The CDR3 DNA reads TGTGCCAGCAGCTTTCTAGCGGGGGTGGGAGAGACCCAGTACTTC.

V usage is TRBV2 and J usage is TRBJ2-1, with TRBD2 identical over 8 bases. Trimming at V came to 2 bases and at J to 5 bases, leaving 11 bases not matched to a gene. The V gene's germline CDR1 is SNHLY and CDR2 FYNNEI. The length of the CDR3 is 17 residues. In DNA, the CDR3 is TGTGCCAGCAGTGAAATGGGACTAGGGGGGTTCGACAATGAGCAGTTCTTC. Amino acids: CASSEMGLGGFDNEQFF.

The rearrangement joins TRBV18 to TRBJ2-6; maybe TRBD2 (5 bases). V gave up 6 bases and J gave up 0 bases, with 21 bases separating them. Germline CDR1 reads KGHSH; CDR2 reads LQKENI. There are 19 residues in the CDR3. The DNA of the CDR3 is TGTGCCAGCTCGTCTAATGGGGAGCACACTCTCTCTGGGGCCAACGTCCTGACTTTC. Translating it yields CASSSNGEHTLSGANVLTF.

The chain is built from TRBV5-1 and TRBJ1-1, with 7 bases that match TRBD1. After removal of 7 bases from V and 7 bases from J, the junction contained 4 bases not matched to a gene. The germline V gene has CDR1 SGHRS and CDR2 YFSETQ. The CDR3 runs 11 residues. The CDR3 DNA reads TGCGCCAGCCGGCAGGGGGTTGAAGCTTTCTTT. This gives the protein CASRQGVEAFF.

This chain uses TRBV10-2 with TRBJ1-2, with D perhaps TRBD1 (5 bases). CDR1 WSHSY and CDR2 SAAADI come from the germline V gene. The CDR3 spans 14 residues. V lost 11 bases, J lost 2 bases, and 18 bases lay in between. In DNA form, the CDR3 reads TGCGCCTCCGGGCCTGCAGGGATCAACTATGGCTACACCTTC. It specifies CASGPAGINYGYTF.

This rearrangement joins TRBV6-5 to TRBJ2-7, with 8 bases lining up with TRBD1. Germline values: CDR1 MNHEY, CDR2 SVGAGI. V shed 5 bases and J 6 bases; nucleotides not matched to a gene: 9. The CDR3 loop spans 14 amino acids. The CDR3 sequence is CASSVRTGLGEQYF. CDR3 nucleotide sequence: TGTGCCAGCAGTGTCCGGACAGGGTTGGGCGAGCAGTACTTC.

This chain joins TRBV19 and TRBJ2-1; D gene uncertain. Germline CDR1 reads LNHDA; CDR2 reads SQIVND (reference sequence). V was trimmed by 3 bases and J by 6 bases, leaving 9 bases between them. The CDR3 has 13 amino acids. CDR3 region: CASSMIWANEQFF. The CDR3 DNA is TGTGCCAGTAGTATGATTTGGGCCAATGAGCAGTTCTTC.

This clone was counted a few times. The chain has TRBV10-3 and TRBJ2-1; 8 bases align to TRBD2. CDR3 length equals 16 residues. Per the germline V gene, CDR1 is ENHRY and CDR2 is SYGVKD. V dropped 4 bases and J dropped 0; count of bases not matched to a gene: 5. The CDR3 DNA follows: TGTGCCATCAGTGTCGAGCGGGGGAGCTCCTACAATGAGCAGTTCTTC. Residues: CAISVERGSSYNEQFF.

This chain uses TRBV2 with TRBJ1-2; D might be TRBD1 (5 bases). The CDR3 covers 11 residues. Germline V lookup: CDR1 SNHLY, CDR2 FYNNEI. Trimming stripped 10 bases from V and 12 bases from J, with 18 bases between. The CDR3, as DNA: TGTGCCATTATCGACGGGGGAACCCACACCTTC. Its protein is CAIIDGGTHTF.

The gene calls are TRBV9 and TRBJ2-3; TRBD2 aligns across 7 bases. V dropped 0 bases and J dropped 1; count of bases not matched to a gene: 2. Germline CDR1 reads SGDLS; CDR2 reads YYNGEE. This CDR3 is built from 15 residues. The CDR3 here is CASSVGSGGTDTQYF. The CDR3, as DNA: TGTGCCAGCAGCGTAGGGAGCGGGGGCACAGATACGCAGTATTTT.

Here the CDR3 reads CASSVRQGGTEAFF. CDR3 coding DNA: TGTGCCAGCAGTGTCCGACAGGGGGGCACTGAAGCTTTCTTT. The chain carries TRBV6-5 and TRBJ1-1; 9 positions agree with TRBD1. Germline CDR1 and CDR2: MNHEY and SVGAGI. This CDR3 has 14 amino acids. J gave up 4 bases and V 5 bases, and 5 bases lay outside the gene matches.

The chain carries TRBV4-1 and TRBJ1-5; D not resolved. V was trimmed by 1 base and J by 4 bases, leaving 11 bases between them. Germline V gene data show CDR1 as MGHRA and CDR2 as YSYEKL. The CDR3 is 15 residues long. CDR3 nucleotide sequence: TGCGCCAGCAGCCAAGTTATCGGGAGTAATCAGCCCCAGCATTTT. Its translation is CASSQVIGSNQPQHF.

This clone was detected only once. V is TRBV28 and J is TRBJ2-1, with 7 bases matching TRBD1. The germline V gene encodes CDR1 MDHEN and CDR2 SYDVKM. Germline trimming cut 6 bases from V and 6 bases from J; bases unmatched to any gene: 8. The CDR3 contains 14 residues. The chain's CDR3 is CASRPMDRFNEQFF. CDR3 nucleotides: TGTGCCAGCAGGCCCATGGACAGGTTCAATGAGCAGTTCTTC.

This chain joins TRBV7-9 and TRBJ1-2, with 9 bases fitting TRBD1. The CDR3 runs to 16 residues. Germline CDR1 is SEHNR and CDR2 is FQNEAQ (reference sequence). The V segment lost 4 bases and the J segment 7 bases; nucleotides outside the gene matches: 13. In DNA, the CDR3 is TGTGCCAGCAGCTCATTAAGGGGACAGGGAATGAGTGGCTACACCTTC. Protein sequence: CASSSLRGQGMSGYTF.

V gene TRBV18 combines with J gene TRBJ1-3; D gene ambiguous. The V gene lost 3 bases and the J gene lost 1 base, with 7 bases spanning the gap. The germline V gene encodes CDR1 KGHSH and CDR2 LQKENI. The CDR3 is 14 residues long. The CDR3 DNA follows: TGTGCCAGCTCACCGAGGGTTTCTGGAAACACCATATATTTT. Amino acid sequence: CASSPRVSGNTIYF.

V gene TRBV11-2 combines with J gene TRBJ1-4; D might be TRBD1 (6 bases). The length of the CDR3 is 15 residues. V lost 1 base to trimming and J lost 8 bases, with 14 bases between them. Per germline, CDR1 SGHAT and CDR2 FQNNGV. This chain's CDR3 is CASSLGGQGGEKLFF. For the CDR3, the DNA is TGTGCCAGCAGCTTAGGGGGGCAGGGTGGCGAAAAACTGTTTTTT.

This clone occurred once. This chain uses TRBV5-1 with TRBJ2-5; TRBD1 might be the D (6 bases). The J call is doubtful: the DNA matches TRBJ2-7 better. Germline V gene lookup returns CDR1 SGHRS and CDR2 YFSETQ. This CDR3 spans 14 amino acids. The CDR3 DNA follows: TGCGCCAGCAGCCCTGGGGGCTTATCCTACGAGCAGTACTTC. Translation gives CASSPGGLSYEQYF.

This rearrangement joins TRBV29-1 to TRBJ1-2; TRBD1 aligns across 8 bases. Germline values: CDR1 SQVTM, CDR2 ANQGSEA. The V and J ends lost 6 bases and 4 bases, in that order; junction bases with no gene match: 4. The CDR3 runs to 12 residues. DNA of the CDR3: TGCAGCGTGGGACAGGAAGGCTATGGCTACACCTTC. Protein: CSVGQEGYGYTF.

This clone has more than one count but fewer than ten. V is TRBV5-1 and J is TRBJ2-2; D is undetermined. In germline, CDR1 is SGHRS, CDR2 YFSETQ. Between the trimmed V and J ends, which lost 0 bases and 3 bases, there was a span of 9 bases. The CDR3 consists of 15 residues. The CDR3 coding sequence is TGCGCCAGCAGCTTGGGATCTTCGGACACCGGGGAGCTGTTTTTT. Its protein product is CASSLGSSDTGELFF.